These T cell receptor beta chains were read from a single sample in a study of T cell responses to AZD1222 COVID-19 vaccine. The assay was immunoSEQ multiplex PCR, and TCRdb's table has in-frame clones only and misses some. The profile shows 75,000 to 100,000 clones, roughly 87% of them singletons. The source material was peripheral blood, sampled on day 0 of AZD1222 vaccination. These receptors were obtained from an adult in good health. Both conserved end residues are part of each CDR3. The order of the fields is D gene, V gene, J gene, clone size, CDR3 DNA, CDR3 protein. D genes are given only for firm matches. Expanded clones get a size class; other rows say once, few or many, or leave the size out.

.	TRBV13	TRBJ2-1	.	TGTGCCAGCAGCCGGAAGACAGAATACAATGAGCAGTTCTTC	CASSRKTEYNEQFF
.	TRBV4-2	TRBJ2-1	.	TGTGCCAGCAGCCAAATCGCGGGATATGAGCAGTTCTTC	CASSQIAGYEQFF
.	TRBV6-5	TRBJ2-5	.	TGTGCCAGCAGTTACCAGTCACTAGATTCGGAGACCCAGTACTTC	CASSYQSLDSETQYF
.	TRBV9	TRBJ1-1	many	TGTGCCAGCAGCCAACATATGAACACTGAAGCTTTCTTT	CASSQHMNTEAFF
TRBD1	TRBV6-5	TRBJ1-2	.	TGTGCCAGCAGTCTCCCGGGACAGGGATCGGGTGGCTACACCTTC	CASSLPGQGSGGYTF
.	TRBV7-2	TRBJ2-7	.	TGTGCCAGCAGCCCCGACCCCGGGATTTACGAGCAGTACTTC	CASSPDPGIYEQYF
.	TRBV24-1	TRBJ2-3	.	TGTGCCACCAGTGGTAACACAGATACGCAGTATTTT	CATSGNTDTQYF
TRBD1	TRBV5-4	TRBJ2-5	.	TGTGCCAGCAGCTTTCTCTTCAGGGGGACGAAAGAGACCCAGTACTTC	CASSFLFRGTKETQYF
.	TRBV3-1/TRBV3-2	TRBJ1-1	.	TGTGCCAGCAGCCGAGTGGACCTGAACACTGAAGCTTTCTTT	CASSRVDLNTEAFF
.	TRBV9	TRBJ2-2	.	TGTGCCAGCAGCGCCCCGGGGGCCACAGGAAGTGAGCTGTTTTTT	CASSAPGATGSELFF
TRBD2	TRBV5-4	TRBJ2-3	.	TGTGCCAGCAGCGCGCGGGGGGCGGTCACAGATACGCAGTATTTT	CASSARGAVTDTQYF
.	TRBV24-1	TRBJ1-1	.	TGTGCCACCAGTGATGGGCTGAACACTGAAGCTTTCTTT	CATSDGLNTEAFF
.	TRBV4-3	TRBJ2-5	.	TGCGCCAGCAGCCAAGGAAACAGGGTCCGCCAAGAGACCCAGTACTTC	CASSQGNRVRQETQYF
TRBD1	TRBV6-4	TRBJ2-1	.	TGTGCCAGCAGTGAATCCGGGACAGGGCTTGAGCAGTTCTTC	CASSESGTGLEQFF